This TCR beta chain emerged from a study of T cells in women clearing cervical HPV infection. Whole-study context: Women with histologically confirmed HPV16-related CIN3 or worse, 2 with invasive cancer, served as cases.

Profiling relied on immunoSEQ multiplex PCR, and the TCRdb table lists in-frame clones only, not all of them. This sample carries around 18,000 clones, with over 9.5% going to the ten biggest clones. V was trimmed by 7 bases and J by 3 bases, leaving 12 bases between them. This CDR3 is 14 amino acids long. Germline V gives CDR1 MNHEY, CDR2 SVGEGT. Worth noting for this clone: From the germline J gene comes the end of the CDR3, since the read stops 3 residues before it.

The J gene is TRBJ2-2, the V gene TRBV6-2 or TRBV6-3, with TRBD1 as a possible D gene (5 bases). The sequencing input was blood buffy coat. The receptor was isolated from a woman aged 18 to 75 with a cervical HPV16 infection that either progressed to CIN3+ or cleared (not recorded which). The CDR3 spells CASKPVQDTGELFF. The DNA read from the CDR3 is TGTGCCAGCAAGCCCGTACAGGACACCGGGGAG.